This T cell receptor beta chain was sequenced in a study of T cell responses to AZD1222 COVID-19 vaccine. Findings and caveats of the study: Targeting of unmutated variant regions was reportedly seen in nearly half of spike-specific TCRs.

Concerning this clone itself: Its matching antigen is unknown.

Profiled with immunoSEQ multiplex PCR; TCRdb holds only in-frame clones, not every one. The sample holds approximately 70,000 clones, 80% to 90% seen once. Per germline, CDR1 LNHDA and CDR2 SQIVND (reference sequence). The CDR3 contains 13 residues. V lost 2 bases and J 8 bases, leaving 12 bases between the germline ends. Source: peripheral blood, taken on day 0 of AZD1222 vaccination. The chain carries TRBV19 and TRBJ1-1; D might be TRBD1 (5 bases). This sequence originates from an adult in good health. CDR3 in DNA: TGTGCCAGTAGTATAAACCCGCAGGGCGAAGCTTTCTTT. This gives the protein CASSINPQGEAFF.